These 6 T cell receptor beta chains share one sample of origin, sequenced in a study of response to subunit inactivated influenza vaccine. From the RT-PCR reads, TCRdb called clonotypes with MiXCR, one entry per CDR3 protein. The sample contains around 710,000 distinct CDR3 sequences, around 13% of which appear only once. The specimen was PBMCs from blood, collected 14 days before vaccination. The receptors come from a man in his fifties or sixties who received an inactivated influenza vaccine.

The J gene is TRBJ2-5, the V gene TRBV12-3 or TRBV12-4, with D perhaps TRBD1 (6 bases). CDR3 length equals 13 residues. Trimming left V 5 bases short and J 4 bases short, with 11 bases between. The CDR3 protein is CASSDRKRETQYF. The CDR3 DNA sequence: TGTGCCAGCAGTGACAGGAAACGAGAGACCCAGTACTTC.

Written as DNA, the CDR3 is TGTGCCAGCAGCTCGGGGGGGGACCGATTAGCCAAAAACATTCAGTACTTC. Translated, it gives CASSSGGDRLAKNIQYF. The chain carries TRBV11-1 and TRBJ2-4; TRBD2 aligns across 8 bases. The CDR3 extends over 17 amino acids. Losses at the gene ends were 4 bases for V and 0 bases for J; bases not matched to a gene: 8. In germline, CDR1 is SGHAT, CDR2 FQDESV (reference sequence).

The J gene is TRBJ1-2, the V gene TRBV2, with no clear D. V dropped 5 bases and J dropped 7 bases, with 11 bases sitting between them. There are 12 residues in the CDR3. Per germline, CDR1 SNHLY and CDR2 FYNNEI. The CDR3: CASSRREAGYTF. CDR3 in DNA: TGTGCCAGCAGTCGACGGGAAGCTGGCTACACCTTC.

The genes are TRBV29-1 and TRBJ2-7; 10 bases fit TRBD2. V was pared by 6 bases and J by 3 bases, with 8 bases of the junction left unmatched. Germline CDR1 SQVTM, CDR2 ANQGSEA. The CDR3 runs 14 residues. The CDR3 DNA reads TGCAGCGTGAAACTGGGACTAGCGTACTACGAGCAGTACTTC. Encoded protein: CSVKLGLAYYEQYF.

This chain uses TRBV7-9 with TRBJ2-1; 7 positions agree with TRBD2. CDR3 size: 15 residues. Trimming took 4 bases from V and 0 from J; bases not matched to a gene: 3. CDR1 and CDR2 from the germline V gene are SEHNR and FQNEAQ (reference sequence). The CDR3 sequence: CASSSTSVSYNEQFF. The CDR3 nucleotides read TGTGCCAGCAGCTCAACTAGCGTCTCCTACAATGAGCAGTTCTTC.

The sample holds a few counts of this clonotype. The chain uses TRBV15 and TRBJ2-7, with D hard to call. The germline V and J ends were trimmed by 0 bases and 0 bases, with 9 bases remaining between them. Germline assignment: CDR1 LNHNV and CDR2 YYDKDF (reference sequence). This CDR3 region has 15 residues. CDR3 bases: TGTGCCACCAGCAGAGATCGGGCAACCTCCTACGAGCAGTACTTC. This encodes CATSRDRATSYEQYF. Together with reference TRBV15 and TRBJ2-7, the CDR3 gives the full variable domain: DAMVIQNPRYQVTQFGKPVTLSCSQTLNHNVMYWYQQKSSQAPKLLFHYYDKDFNNEADTPDNFQSRRPNTSFCFLDIRSPGLGDTAMYLCATSRDRATSYEQYFGPGTRLTVT.